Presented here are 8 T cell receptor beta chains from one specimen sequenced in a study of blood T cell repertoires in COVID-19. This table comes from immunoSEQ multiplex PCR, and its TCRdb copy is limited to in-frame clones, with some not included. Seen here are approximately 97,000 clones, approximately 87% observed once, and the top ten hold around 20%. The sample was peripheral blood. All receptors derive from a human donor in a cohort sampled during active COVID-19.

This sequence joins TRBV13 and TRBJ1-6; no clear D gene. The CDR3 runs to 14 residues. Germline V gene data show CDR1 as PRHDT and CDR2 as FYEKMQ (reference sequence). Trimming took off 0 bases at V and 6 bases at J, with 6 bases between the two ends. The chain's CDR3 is CASSLGLSNSPLHF. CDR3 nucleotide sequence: TGTGCCAGCAGCTTAGGCCTCTCTAATTCACCCCTCCACTTT.

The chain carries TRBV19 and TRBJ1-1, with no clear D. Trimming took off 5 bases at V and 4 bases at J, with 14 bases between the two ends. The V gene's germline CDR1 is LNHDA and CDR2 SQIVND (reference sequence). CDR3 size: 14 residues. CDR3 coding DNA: TGTGCCAGTAGTCCCTACGCTAGTCGCACTGAAGCTTTCTTT. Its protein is CASSPYASRTEAFF.

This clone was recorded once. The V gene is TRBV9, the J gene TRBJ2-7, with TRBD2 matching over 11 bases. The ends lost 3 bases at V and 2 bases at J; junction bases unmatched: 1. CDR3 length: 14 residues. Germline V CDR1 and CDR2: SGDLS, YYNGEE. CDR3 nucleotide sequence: TGTGCCAGCAGCGGTAGCGGGAGGGCCTACGAGCAGTACTTC. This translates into CASSGSGRAYEQYF.

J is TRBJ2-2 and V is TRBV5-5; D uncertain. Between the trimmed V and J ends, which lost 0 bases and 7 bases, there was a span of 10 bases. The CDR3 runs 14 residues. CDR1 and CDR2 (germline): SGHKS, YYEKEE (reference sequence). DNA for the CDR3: TGTGCCAGCAGCTTGGTACTCCTAAACGGGGAGCTGTTTTTT. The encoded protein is CASSLVLLNGELFF. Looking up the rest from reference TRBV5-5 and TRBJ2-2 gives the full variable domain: DAGVTQSPTHLIKTRGQQVTLRCSPISGHKSVSWYQQVLGQGPQFIFQYYEKEERGRGNFPDRFSARQFPNYSSELNVNALLLGDSALYLCASSLVLLNGELFFGEGSRLTVL.

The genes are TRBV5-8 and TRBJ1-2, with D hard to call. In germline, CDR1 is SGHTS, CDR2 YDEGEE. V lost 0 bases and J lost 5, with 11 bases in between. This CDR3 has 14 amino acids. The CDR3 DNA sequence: TGTGCCAGCAGCTTGGGCGCGATCCGTTATGGCTACACCTTC. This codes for CASSLGAIRYGYTF.

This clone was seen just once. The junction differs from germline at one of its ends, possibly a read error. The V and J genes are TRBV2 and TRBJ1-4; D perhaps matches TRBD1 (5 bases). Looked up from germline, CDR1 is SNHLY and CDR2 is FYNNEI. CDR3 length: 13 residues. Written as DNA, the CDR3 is TGTGCGAGCACCTGGGGCTTGAATGAAAAACTGTTTTTT. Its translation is CASTWGLNEKLFF. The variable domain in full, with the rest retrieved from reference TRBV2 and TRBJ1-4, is EPEVTQTPSHQVTQMGQEVILRCVPISNHLYFYWYRQILGQKVEFLVSFYNNEISEKSEIFDDQFSVERPDGSNFTLKIRSTKLEDSAMYFCASTWGLNEKLFFGSGTQLSVL.

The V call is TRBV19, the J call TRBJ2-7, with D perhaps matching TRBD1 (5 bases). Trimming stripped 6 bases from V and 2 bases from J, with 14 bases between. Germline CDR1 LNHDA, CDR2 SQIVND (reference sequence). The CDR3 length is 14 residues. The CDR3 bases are TGTGCCAGTAGGGAAACAGGAAGCCCCTACGAGCAGTACTTC. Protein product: CASRETGSPYEQYF. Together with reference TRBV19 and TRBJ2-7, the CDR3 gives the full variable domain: DGGITQSPKYLFRKEGQNVTLSCEQNLNHDAMYWYRQDPGQGLRLIYYSQIVNDFQKGDIAEGYSVSREKKESFPLTVTSAQKNPTAFYLCASRETGSPYEQYFGPGTRLTVT.

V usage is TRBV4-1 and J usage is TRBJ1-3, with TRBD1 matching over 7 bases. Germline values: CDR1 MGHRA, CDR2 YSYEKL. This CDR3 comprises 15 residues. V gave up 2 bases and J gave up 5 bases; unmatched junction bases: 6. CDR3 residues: CASSQPTGSRNTIYF. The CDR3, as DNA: TGCGCCAGCAGCCAACCGACAGGGTCCAGAAACACCATATATTTT.